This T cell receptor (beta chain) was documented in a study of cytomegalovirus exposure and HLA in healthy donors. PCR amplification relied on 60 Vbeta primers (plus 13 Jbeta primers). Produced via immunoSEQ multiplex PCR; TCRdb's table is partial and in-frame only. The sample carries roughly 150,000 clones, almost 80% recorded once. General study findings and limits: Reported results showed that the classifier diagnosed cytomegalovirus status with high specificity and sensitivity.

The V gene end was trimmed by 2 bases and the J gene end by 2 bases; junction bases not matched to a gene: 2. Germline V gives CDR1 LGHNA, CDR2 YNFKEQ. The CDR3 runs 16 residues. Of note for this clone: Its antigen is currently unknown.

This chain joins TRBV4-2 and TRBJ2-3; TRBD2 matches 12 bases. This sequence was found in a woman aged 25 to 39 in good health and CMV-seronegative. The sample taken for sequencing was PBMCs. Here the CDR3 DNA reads TGTGCCAGCAGCCAATGGACTAGCGGGGCCACAGATACGCAGTATTTT. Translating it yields CASSQWTSGATDTQYF.